The 27 T cell receptor beta chains listed next were all sequenced from one sample in a study of blood T cell repertoires in COVID-19 (dated by TCRdb to about 2020). Libraries were constructed by the immunoSEQ multiplex PCR assay. TCRdb provides this immuneACCESS table in a form limited to in-frame rearrangements. Some clones are lacking; in checked studies, under half of them reflect an unresolved V gene, and why the rest are absent is not known. The sample table shows 120,000 to 150,000 clones, and 70% to 90% are seen once. Of the sample, 2.5% to 3.5% falls within the top ten clones. Material for sequencing was peripheral blood. Receptors were obtained from a man in his fifties with acute or convalescent COVID-19.

The chain has TRBV19 and TRBJ1-2; possibly TRBD1 for D (6 bases). Trimming removed 7 bases at V and 8 bases at J, with 20 bases between. CDR1 is LNHDA, CDR2 SQIVND, per germline (reference sequence). The CDR3 runs 14 residues. The CDR3 region is CASTKRTAYGGYTF. CDR3 bases: TGTGCCAGTACTAAAAGGACAGCTTATGGAGGCTACACCTTC.

The rearrangement links TRBV27 to TRBJ1-1; 8 bases are a match to TRBD1. This CDR3 is 16 amino acids long. The V gene's germline CDR1 is MNHEY and CDR2 SMNVEV (reference sequence). V trimming: 5 bases; J trimming: 1 base; junction bases outside the gene matches: 9. CDR3 nucleotides: TGTGCCAGCAGTACAAGGACAGGGCGTCCGAACACTGAAGCTTTCTTT. Translating gives CASSTRTGRPNTEAFF.

This chain joins TRBV10-3 and TRBJ2-2; the match to TRBD1 covers 7 bases. Per germline, CDR1 ENHRY and CDR2 SYGVKD. This CDR3 comprises 17 residues. With 6 bases clipped from V and 0 bases from J, the junction kept 10 bases outside the gene matches. The CDR3 loop reads CAIRSTGPLANTGELFF. The CDR3, as DNA: TGTGCCATCAGATCGACAGGGCCTTTAGCGAACACCGGGGAGCTGTTTTTT.

The rearrangement links TRBV6-5 to TRBJ1-3; D is undetermined. Germline values: CDR1 MNHEY, CDR2 SVGAGI. There are 14 residues in the CDR3. V gave up 5 bases and J gave up 2 bases, with 10 bases separating them. This chain's CDR3 is CASSTYSPGNTIYF. In DNA, the CDR3 is TGTGCCAGCAGTACGTACAGCCCTGGAAACACCATATATTTT.

The chain combines TRBV6-2 or TRBV6-3 with TRBJ2-7, with D possibly matching TRBD2 (5 bases). The CDR3 has 13 residues. Per germline, CDR1 MNHEY and CDR2 SVGEGT. V was trimmed by 4 bases and J by 7 bases, leaving 14 bases between them. The CDR3 spells CASSSGLPGEQYF. Here the CDR3 DNA reads TGTGCCAGCAGTTCGGGGTTGCCGGGGGAGCAGTACTTC.

The chain is built from TRBV27 and TRBJ1-3, with 7 positions matching TRBD1. This CDR3 is 16 amino acids long. The trim removed 0 bases at V and 4 bases at J, leaving 6 bases unmatched. Germline V CDR1 and CDR2: MNHEY, SMNVEV (reference sequence). CDR3 amino acids: CASSLSPTGYGNTIYF. CDR3 nucleotide sequence: TGTGCCAGCAGTTTATCCCCGACAGGGTACGGAAACACCATATATTTT.

This chain uses TRBV19 with TRBJ2-7, with 11 bases that match TRBD1. The junction had 4 bases not matched to a gene; V was cut back by 8 bases and J by 4 bases. CDR1 and CDR2 from the germline V gene are LNHDA and SQIVND (reference sequence). CDR3 length equals 13 residues. The CDR3 region is CASLGTGGYEQYF. In DNA form, the CDR3 reads TGTGCCAGTCTCGGGACAGGGGGTTACGAGCAGTACTTC.

This chain connects TRBV2 to TRBJ2-2; no firm D call. The CDR3 contains 12 residues. Germline-derived CDR1 and CDR2 are SNHLY and FYNNEI. Trimming left V 6 bases short and J 5 bases short, with 7 bases between. The CDR3: CASRYTTGELFF. The CDR3 coding sequence is TGTGCCAGCAGGTACACGACCGGGGAGCTGTTTTTT.

This chain links TRBV7-6 with TRBJ2-7, with 11 bases that match TRBD1. Germline V gene data show CDR1 as SGHVS and CDR2 as FNYEAQ. V shed 4 bases and J 0 bases; nucleotides not matched to a gene: 2. This CDR3 is built from 15 residues. The CDR3 region has the DNA TGTGCCAGCAGCTCGGACAGGGGGCTCTCCTACGAGCAGTACTTC. Translating gives CASSSDRGLSYEQYF.

J is TRBJ2-7 and V is TRBV4-1; 7 bases align to TRBD1. CDR1 MGHRA and CDR2 YSYEKL come from the germline V gene. V lost 4 bases to trimming and J lost 4 bases; unmatched junction nucleotides: 13. The length of the CDR3 is 16 residues. CDR3 DNA sequence: TGCGCCAGCAGCCCATTACGGGACAGTTTATTGTACGAGCAGTACTTC. Translation: CASSPLRDSLLYEQYF.

V gene TRBV18 combines with J gene TRBJ2-7, with 9 bases fitting TRBD1. Germline-derived CDR1 and CDR2 are KGHSH and LQKENI. Trimming took 3 bases from V and 5 from J; bases not matched to a gene: 5. CDR3 length equals 14 residues. The CDR3 protein is CASSPLGQGNEQYF. The CDR3 nucleotides are TGTGCCAGCTCACCGCTCGGACAGGGGAACGAGCAGTACTTC.

A single count supports this clone. V gene TRBV6-5 combines with J gene TRBJ1-2; TRBD1 aligns across 7 bases. This CDR3 is built from 14 residues. The J segment lost 6 bases and the V segment lost 10 bases, leaving 14 bases of the junction unmatched. Germline CDR1 and CDR2: MNHEY and SVGAGI. This chain's CDR3 is CATIKDRAGDGYTF. CDR3 nucleotide sequence: TGTGCCACCATCAAAGACAGGGCCGGGGATGGCTACACCTTC.

This clone was observed a handful of times. The chain carries TRBV12-3 or TRBV12-4 and TRBJ1-5; perhaps TRBD1 as D (6 bases). The length of the CDR3 is 13 residues. Trimming left V 6 bases short and J 5 bases short, with 11 bases between. CDR3 protein: CASSWKGDQPQHF. Here the CDR3 DNA reads TGTGCCAGCAGCTGGAAGGGGGATCAGCCCCAGCATTTT.

The J gene is TRBJ1-1, the V gene TRBV3-1 (or the pseudogene TRBV3-2); the D is unclear. Per the germline V gene, CDR1 is LGHDT and CDR2 is YNNKEL (reference sequence). This CDR3 contains 15 residues. Trimming took 0 bases from V and 1 from J, leaving 9 bases between them. The DNA of the CDR3 is TGTGCCAGCAGCCAAGACGGCGGGTGGAACACTGAAGCTTTCTTT. It is translated as CASSQDGGWNTEAFF.

DNA of the CDR3: TGTGCCAGCAGTTTAGTCGGGACTAGCGGAGCCTACGAGCAGTACTTC. It translates to CASSLVGTSGAYEQYF. V and J are TRBV28 and TRBJ2-7; 11 bases match TRBD2. V shed 2 bases and J 2 bases; nucleotides not matched to a gene: 5. Germline CDR1 reads MDHEN; CDR2 reads SYDVKM. The CDR3 loop spans 16 amino acids.

The chain combines TRBV19 with TRBJ2-3; TRBD2 matches at 7 bases. Germline loops: CDR1 LNHDA, CDR2 SQIVND (reference sequence). Trimming at V came to 6 bases and at J to 1 base, leaving 10 bases not matched to a gene. This CDR3 has 16 amino acids. The CDR3 DNA reads as TGTGCCAGTAGCCACTGGGGTGGGAGGGGCACAGATACGCAGTATTTT. This codes for CASSHWGGRGTDTQYF.

This clone showed up just once. This sequence joins TRBV6-5 and TRBJ1-1, with TRBD1 matching 7 bases. The CDR3 extends over 15 amino acids. V dropped 2 bases and J dropped 5; count of bases not matched to a gene: 8. Germline V gene sequence: CDR1 MNHEY, CDR2 SVGAGI. The CDR3 loop is CASSYEAGGRTEAFF. The CDR3 DNA is TGTGCCAGCAGTTACGAAGCAGGGGGGAGGACTGAAGCTTTCTTT.

The CDR3 is CASSEPGTGGAGGYTF. CDR3 coding DNA: TGTGCCAGCAGTGAACCCGGGACAGGGGGCGCGGGCGGCTACACCTTC. J is TRBJ1-2 and V is TRBV25-1; TRBD1 matches 12 bases. V was pared by 2 bases and J by 8 bases, with 9 bases of the junction left unmatched. The CDR3 length is 16 residues. Germline loops: CDR1 MGHDK, CDR2 SYGVNS.

The gene calls are TRBV4-1 and TRBJ2-6; D might be TRBD2 (6 bases). Trimming removed 1 base from V and 1 base from J, with 11 bases in between. Germline V lookup: CDR1 MGHRA, CDR2 YSYEKL. CDR3 length: 17 amino acids. The CDR3 spells CASSQGRAASGANVLTF. The CDR3 region has the DNA TGCGCCAGCAGCCAAGGGAGGGCAGCATCTGGGGCCAACGTCCTGACTTTC.

The V call is TRBV2, the J call TRBJ2-7; D is perhaps TRBD2 (6 bases). Trimming stripped 3 bases from V and 2 bases from J, with 8 bases between. The CDR3 consists of 13 residues. Germline CDR1 and CDR2: SNHLY and FYNNEI. The CDR3 here is CASSDGRTYEQYF. The CDR3 coding sequence is TGTGCCAGCAGTGACGGGAGAACCTACGAGCAGTACTTC. Complete variable domain (other parts from reference TRBV2 and TRBJ2-7): EPEVTQTPSHQVTQMGQEVILRCVPISNHLYFYWYRQILGQKVEFLVSFYNNEISEKSEIFDDQFSVERPDGSNFTLKIRSTKLEDSAMYFCASSDGRTYEQYFGPGTRLTVT.

The gene calls are TRBV5-4 and TRBJ2-2; D perhaps matches TRBD1 (5 bases). The germline V and J ends were trimmed by 2 bases and 0 bases, with 8 bases remaining between them. The germline gives CDR1 SGHNT, CDR2 YYREEE (reference sequence). The CDR3 contains 15 residues. Here the CDR3 DNA reads TGTGCCAGCAGCTTCCTGACAGCGAACACCGGGGAGCTGTTTTTT. It encodes CASSFLTANTGELFF.

V is TRBV18 and J is TRBJ1-2, with D unresolved. The V and J ends lost 0 bases and 7 bases respectively, with 6 bases between them. CDR1 and CDR2 (germline): KGHSH, LQKENI. This CDR3 contains 12 residues. CDR3 loop: CASSPPSVGYTF. The CDR3 DNA is TGTGCCAGCTCACCACCGTCCGTTGGCTACACCTTC.

The chain has TRBV9 and TRBJ2-1; 11 bases are shared with TRBD1. This CDR3 comprises 20 residues. CDR1 and CDR2 from the germline V gene are SGDLS and YYNGEE. J gave up 6 bases and V 4 bases, and 21 bases lay outside the gene matches. The CDR3 nucleotides are TGTGCCAGCAGCAACCGGGACAGGGGGTATCTGGAGCTGTCGTTCAATGAGCAGTTCTTC. Protein: CASSNRDRGYLELSFNEQFF.

In DNA form, the CDR3 reads TGCGCCAGCAGCCACGGGACTAGCGGACGTCTAGAGCAGTACTTC. It yields the protein CASSHGTSGRLEQYF. This rearrangement joins TRBV5-1 to TRBJ2-7; TRBD2 matches at 11 bases. The CDR3 runs to 15 residues. Per germline, CDR1 SGHRS and CDR2 YFSETQ. The V gene end was trimmed by 4 bases and the J gene end by 7 bases; junction bases not matched to a gene: 10.

This CDR3 reads CASSSEAPYGYTF. The CDR3 DNA is TGTGCCAGCAGTTCTGAAGCGCCTTATGGCTACACCTTC. V gene TRBV28 combines with J gene TRBJ1-2; D is unclear. The length of the CDR3 is 13 residues. Germline V gene sequence: CDR1 MDHEN, CDR2 SYDVKM. With 4 bases removed from V and 5 bases from J, the gap between germline ends came to 11 bases.

The chain joins TRBV28 to TRBJ2-3; 7 bases are a match to TRBD2. This CDR3 has 18 residues. Germline V gene lookup returns CDR1 MDHEN and CDR2 SYDVKM. The ends lost 2 bases at V and 2 bases at J; junction bases unmatched: 13. As DNA, the CDR3 is TGTGCCAGCAGTTTAAACCCCGCGGCTAGCGGCTACACAGATACGCAGTATTTT. As protein: CASSLNPAASGYTDTQYF.

This clone has a single count. The rearrangement uses TRBV5-1 and TRBJ2-3; a possible D gene is TRBD1 (6 bases). The germline gives CDR1 SGHRS, CDR2 YFSETQ. This CDR3 region has 16 residues. V lost 0 bases to trimming and J lost 2 bases, with 13 bases between them. In DNA, the CDR3 is TGCGCCAGCAGCTTGGCCGCCCCAGGGGACACAGATACGCAGTATTTT. It specifies CASSLAAPGDTDTQYF.